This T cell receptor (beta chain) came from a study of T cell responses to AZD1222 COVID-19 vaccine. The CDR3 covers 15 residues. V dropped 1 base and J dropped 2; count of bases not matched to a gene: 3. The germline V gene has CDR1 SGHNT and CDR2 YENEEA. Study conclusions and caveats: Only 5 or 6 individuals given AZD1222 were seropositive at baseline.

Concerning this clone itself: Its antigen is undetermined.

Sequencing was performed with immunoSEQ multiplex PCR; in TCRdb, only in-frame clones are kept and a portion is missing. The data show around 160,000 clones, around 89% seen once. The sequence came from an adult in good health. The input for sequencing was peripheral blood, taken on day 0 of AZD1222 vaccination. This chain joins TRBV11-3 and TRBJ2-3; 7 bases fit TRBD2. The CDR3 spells CASSLVGTTTDTQYF. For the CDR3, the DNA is TGTGCCAGCAGCTTAGTGGGGACTACCACAGATACGCAGTATTTT.